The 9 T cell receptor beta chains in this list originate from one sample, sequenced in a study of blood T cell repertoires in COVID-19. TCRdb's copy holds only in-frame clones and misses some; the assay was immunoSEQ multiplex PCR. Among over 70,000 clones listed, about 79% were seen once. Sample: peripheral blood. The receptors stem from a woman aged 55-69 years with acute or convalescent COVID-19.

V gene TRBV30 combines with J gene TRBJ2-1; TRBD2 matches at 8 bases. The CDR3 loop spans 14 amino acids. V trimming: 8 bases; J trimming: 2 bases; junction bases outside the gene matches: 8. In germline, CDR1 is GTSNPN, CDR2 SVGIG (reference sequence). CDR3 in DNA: TGTGCCACCTCTCGGCGGGGGGCCTACAATGAGCAGTTCTTC. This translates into CATSRRGAYNEQFF.

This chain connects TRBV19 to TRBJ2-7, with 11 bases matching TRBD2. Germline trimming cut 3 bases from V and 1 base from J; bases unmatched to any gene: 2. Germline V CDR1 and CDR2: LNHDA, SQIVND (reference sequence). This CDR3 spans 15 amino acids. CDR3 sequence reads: CASSILAGGSYEQYF. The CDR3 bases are TGTGCCAGTAGTATCCTAGCGGGGGGATCCTACGAGCAGTACTTC.

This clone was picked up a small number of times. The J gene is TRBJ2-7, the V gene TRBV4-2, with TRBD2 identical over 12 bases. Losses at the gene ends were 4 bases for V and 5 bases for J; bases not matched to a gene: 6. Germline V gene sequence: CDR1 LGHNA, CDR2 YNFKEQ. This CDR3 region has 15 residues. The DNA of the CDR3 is TGTGCCAGCAGCCCATCAGGACTAGCGGGGAACGAGCAGTACTTC. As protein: CASSPSGLAGNEQYF.

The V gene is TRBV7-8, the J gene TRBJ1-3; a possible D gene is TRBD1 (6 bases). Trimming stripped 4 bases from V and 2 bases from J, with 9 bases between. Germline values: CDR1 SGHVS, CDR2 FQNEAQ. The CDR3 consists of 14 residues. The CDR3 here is CASSYGTTGNTIYF. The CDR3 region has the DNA TGTGCCAGCAGCTACGGGACAACTGGAAACACCATATATTTT.

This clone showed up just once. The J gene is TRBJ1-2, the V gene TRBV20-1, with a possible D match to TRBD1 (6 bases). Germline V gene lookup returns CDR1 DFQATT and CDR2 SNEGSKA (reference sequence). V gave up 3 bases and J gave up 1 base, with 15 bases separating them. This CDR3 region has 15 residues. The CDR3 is CSASIGTSNNYGYTF. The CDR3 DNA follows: TGCAGTGCTAGTATTGGGACAAGCAATAACTATGGCTACACCTTC.

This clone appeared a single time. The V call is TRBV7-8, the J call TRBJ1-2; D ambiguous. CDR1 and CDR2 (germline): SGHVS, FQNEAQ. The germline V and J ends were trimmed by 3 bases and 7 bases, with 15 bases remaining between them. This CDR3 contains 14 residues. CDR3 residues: CASSLETGSPGYTF. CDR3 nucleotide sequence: TGTGCCAGCAGCTTGGAGACGGGTTCCCCTGGCTACACCTTC. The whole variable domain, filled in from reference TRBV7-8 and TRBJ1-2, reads GAGVSQSPRYKVAKRGQDVALRCDPISGHVSLFWYQQALGQGPEFLTYFQNEAQLDKSGLPSDRFFAERPEGSVSTLKIQRTQQEDSAVYLCASSLETGSPGYTFGSGTRLTVV.

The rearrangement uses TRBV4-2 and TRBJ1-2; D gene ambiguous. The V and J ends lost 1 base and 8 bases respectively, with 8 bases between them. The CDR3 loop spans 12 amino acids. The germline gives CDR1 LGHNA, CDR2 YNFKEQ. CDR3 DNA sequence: TGTGCCAGCAGCCAAGTTTTAGAGGGCTACACCTTC. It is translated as CASSQVLEGYTF.

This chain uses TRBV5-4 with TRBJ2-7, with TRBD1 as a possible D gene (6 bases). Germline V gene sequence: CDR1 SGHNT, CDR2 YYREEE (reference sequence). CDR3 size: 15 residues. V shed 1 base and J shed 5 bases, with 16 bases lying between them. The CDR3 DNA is TGTGCCAGCAGCTTGATTGATCAGGGGTTTGACGAGCAGTACTTC. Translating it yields CASSLIDQGFDEQYF.

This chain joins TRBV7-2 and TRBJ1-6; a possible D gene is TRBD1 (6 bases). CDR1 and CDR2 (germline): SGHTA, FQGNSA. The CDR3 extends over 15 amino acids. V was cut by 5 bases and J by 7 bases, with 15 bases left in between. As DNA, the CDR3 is TGTGCCAGCAGCCCGGGGGGGCGAGGGAATTCACCCCTCCACTTT. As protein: CASSPGGRGNSPLHF.